Presented here are 23 T cell receptor beta chains from one specimen sequenced in a study of cytomegalovirus exposure and HLA in healthy donors (dated 2017 in TCRdb). Library generation was performed with the immunoSEQ multiplex PCR assay. The multiplex PCR relied on a mix of 60 forward primers for TCR Vbeta segments and 13 reverse primers for TCR Jbeta segments. TCRdb stores this immuneACCESS table with in-frame sequences only. Part of the clones is absent; in the studies checked, under half of the shortfall reflects unresolved V genes, and no reason is known for the rest. In all, the sample holds 150,000 or so clones, and 70% to 85% of those were seen once. Roughly 1.5% of the sample is taken by the ten largest. The sample consisted of PBMCs. Every receptor here comes from a female donor in good health and CMV-seronegative.

The chain recombines TRBV28 with TRBJ1-1; 8 nucleotides match TRBD1. The CDR3 is made up of 15 amino acids. The V gene end was trimmed by 6 bases and the J gene end by 3 bases; junction bases not matched to a gene: 9. Germline CDR1 reads MDHEN; CDR2 reads SYDVKM. The CDR3 loop is CASRPTGVWDTEAFF. The CDR3 DNA reads as TGTGCCAGCAGACCGACAGGGGTTTGGGACACTGAAGCTTTCTTT.

The chain joins TRBV19 to TRBJ2-5; TRBD2 aligns across 10 bases. Germline assignment: CDR1 LNHDA and CDR2 SQIVND (reference sequence). The CDR3 extends over 16 amino acids. After removal of 4 bases from V and 6 bases from J, the junction contained 11 bases not matched to a gene. CDR3: CASSKDGSGGLKTQYF. The CDR3 DNA reads TGTGCCAGTAGTAAGGACGGTAGCGGGGGGCTAAAGACCCAGTACTTC. Drawing the rest from reference TRBV19 and TRBJ2-5, the complete variable domain is DGGITQSPKYLFRKEGQNVTLSCEQNLNHDAMYWYRQDPGQGLRLIYYSQIVNDFQKGDIAEGYSVSREKKESFPLTVTSAQKNPTAFYLCASSKDGSGGLKTQYFGPGTRLLVL.

V and J are TRBV4-1 and TRBJ2-7; a possible D gene is TRBD1 (5 bases). Germline lookup yields CDR1 MGHRA and CDR2 YSYEKL. Trimming removed 3 bases from V and 3 bases from J, with 6 bases in between. The CDR3 is made up of 12 amino acids. CDR3 in amino acids: CASSHQGYEQYF. The CDR3 DNA sequence: TGCGCCAGCAGCCACCAGGGCTACGAGCAGTACTTC.

This CDR3 reads CASGSGGSYNEQFF. The CDR3 nucleotides are TGTGCCAGTGGATCCGGGGGCTCCTACAATGAGCAGTTCTTC. The V and J genes are TRBV27 and TRBJ2-1, with D perhaps matching TRBD2 (6 bases). The CDR3 spans 14 residues. V lost 9 bases, J lost 0 bases, and 12 bases lay in between. Germline V gene sequence: CDR1 MNHEY, CDR2 SMNVEV (reference sequence).

This chain links TRBV18 with TRBJ1-4; 7 bases match TRBD1. Germline V gene sequence: CDR1 KGHSH, CDR2 LQKENI. The CDR3 is 14 residues long. V lost 6 bases, J lost 7 bases, and 8 bases stayed unmatched. The CDR3 DNA reads as TGTGCCAGCTCCCAAACAGGGGAGATTGAAAAACTGTTTTTT. Its translation is CASSQTGEIEKLFF. The variable domain in full, with the rest retrieved from reference TRBV18 and TRBJ1-4, is NAGVMQNPRHLVRRRGQEARLRCSPMKGHSHVYWYRQLPEEGLKFMVYLQKENIIDESGMPKERFSAEFPKEGPSILRIQQVVRGDSAAYFCASSQTGEIEKLFFGSGTQLSVL.

The genes are TRBV4-2 and TRBJ1-5, with D possibly matching TRBD1 (6 bases). This CDR3 is 16 amino acids long. The germline gives CDR1 LGHNA, CDR2 YNFKEQ. Trimming left V 0 bases short and J 0 bases short, with 9 bases between. CDR3 in amino acids: CASSQDQGNSNQPQHF. The CDR3 DNA reads as TGTGCCAGCAGCCAAGATCAGGGGAATAGCAATCAGCCCCAGCATTTT.

Worth noting for this clone: Other DNA sequences of this sample code for an identical CDR3. V gene TRBV29-1 combines with J gene TRBJ2-1; D perhaps matches TRBD1 (5 bases). CDR1 and CDR2 from the germline V gene are SQVTM and ANQGSEA. With 0 bases removed from V and 10 bases from J, the gap between germline ends came to 10 bases. The length of the CDR3 is 12 residues. The CDR3 coding sequence is TGCAGCGTTGAAGAGGCCACAGGCGAGCAGTTCTTC. Protein sequence: CSVEEATGEQFF.

The V gene is TRBV5-1, the J gene TRBJ2-7, with D perhaps matching TRBD1 (6 bases). Germline values: CDR1 SGHRS, CDR2 YFSETQ. V lost 0 bases, J lost 3 bases, and 13 bases lay in between. The CDR3 spans 15 residues. CDR3 protein: CASSLGAGEFYEQYF. The CDR3 DNA follows: TGCGCCAGCAGCTTGGGGGCAGGGGAATTCTACGAGCAGTACTTC.

The chain uses TRBV7-8 and TRBJ2-7, with 9 bases aligning to TRBD2. Germline-derived CDR1 and CDR2 are SGHVS and FQNEAQ. Trimming took 4 bases from V and 2 from J; bases not matched to a gene: 6. This CDR3 region has 15 residues. For the CDR3, the DNA is TGTGCCAGCAGCTCTAGCGGGAATAAGCCCTACGAGCAGTACTTC. The encoded protein is CASSSSGNKPYEQYF.

The chain is built from TRBV10-3 and TRBJ2-7, with D possibly being TRBD1 (6 bases). V lost 0 bases to trimming and J lost 2 bases, with 14 bases between them. The CDR3 sequence is 16 residues long. Germline CDR1 is ENHRY and CDR2 is SYGVKD. CDR3 loop: CAISESSDRDPYEQYF. In DNA form, the CDR3 reads TGTGCCATCAGTGAGTCATCGGACAGAGACCCCTACGAGCAGTACTTC.

This clone was observed once. The V gene is TRBV7-9, the J gene TRBJ1-4, with 7 bases aligning to TRBD1. CDR1 and CDR2 from the germline V gene are SEHNR and FQNEAQ (reference sequence). The ends lost 5 bases at V and 6 bases at J; junction bases unmatched: 3. The CDR3 is made up of 13 amino acids. CDR3: CASSAGTDEKLFF. The CDR3, as DNA: TGTGCCAGCAGCGCCGGGACAGATGAAAAACTGTTTTTT. The full variable domain, its missing parts supplied by reference TRBV7-9 and TRBJ1-4, is DTGVSQNPRHKITKRGQNVTFRCDPISEHNRLYWYRQTLGQGPEFLTYFQNEAQLEKSRLLSDRFSAERPKGSFSTLEIQRTEQGDSAMYLCASSAGTDEKLFFGSGTQLSVL.

The chain has TRBV4-1 and TRBJ1-1; the D is unclear. The CDR3 is made up of 15 amino acids. Per the germline V gene, CDR1 is MGHRA and CDR2 is YSYEKL. V was clipped by 0 bases and J by 0 bases, with 8 bases between them. The CDR3: CASSQERALNTEAFF. The CDR3 DNA sequence: TGCGCCAGCAGCCAAGAAAGAGCCTTGAACACTGAAGCTTTCTTT.

V usage is TRBV30 and J usage is TRBJ2-5, with D uncertain. V was clipped by 4 bases and J by 5 bases, with 11 bases between them. Germline lookup yields CDR1 GTSNPN and CDR2 SVGIG (reference sequence). CDR3 size: 12 residues. In DNA, the CDR3 is TGTGCCTGGAAACTCGCGGCGGAGACCCAGTACTTC. Translated: CAWKLAAETQYF.

This clone occurred a few times. The chain joins TRBV28 to TRBJ1-6, with D possibly being TRBD1 (6 bases). This CDR3 contains 15 residues. Germline assignment: CDR1 MDHEN and CDR2 SYDVKM. Trimming removed 7 bases at V and 4 bases at J, with 14 bases between. This CDR3 reads CASTNAGEYNSPLHF. CDR3 nucleotides: TGTGCCAGCACCAATGCAGGGGAATATAATTCACCCCTCCACTTT.

This clone was observed once. The chain combines TRBV4-1 with TRBJ2-7; TRBD2 matches 11 bases. The germline V gene has CDR1 MGHRA and CDR2 YSYEKL. The V and J ends lost 2 bases and 3 bases, in that order; junction bases with no gene match: 6. This CDR3 contains 16 residues. The CDR3 sequence is CASSQTLAGVFYEQYF. DNA for the CDR3: TGCGCCAGCAGCCAAACACTAGCGGGGGTTTTCTACGAGCAGTACTTC.

This chain joins TRBV13 and TRBJ2-5; the D is unclear. CDR1 and CDR2 (germline): PRHDT, FYEKMQ (reference sequence). Trimming shortened V by 7 bases and J by 4 bases, and 16 bases separated the two germline ends. The CDR3 loop spans 14 amino acids. The CDR3 region has the DNA TGTGCCAGCACCGGATGGGCCCATCCAGAGACCCAGTACTTC. This gives the protein CASTGWAHPETQYF. The variable domain in full, with the rest retrieved from reference TRBV13 and TRBJ2-5, is AAGVIQSPRHLIKEKRETATLKCYPIPRHDTVYWYQQGPGQDPQFLISFYEKMQSDKGSIPDRFSAQQFSDYHSELNMSSLELGDSALYFCASTGWAHPETQYFGPGTRLLVL.

J is TRBJ2-3 and V is TRBV28; tentative D call: TRBD1 (5 bases). Deletions cut 4 bases from V and 4 bases from J, with 12 bases between. Germline V gives CDR1 MDHEN, CDR2 SYDVKM. The CDR3 consists of 14 residues. The CDR3 loop is CASSWGRQADTQYF. As DNA, the CDR3 is TGTGCCAGCAGTTGGGGCAGGCAAGCAGATACGCAGTATTTT. Variable domain in full (rest from reference TRBV28 and TRBJ2-3): DVKVTQSSRYLVKRTGEKVFLECVQDMDHENMFWYRQDPGLGLRLIYFSYDVKMKEKGDIPEGYSVSREKKERFSLILESASTNQTSMYLCASSWGRQADTQYFGPGTRLTVL.

With respect to this clone: The same CDR3 also results from other DNA sequences found in this sample. The V gene is TRBV25-1, the J gene TRBJ2-4, with 9 positions matching TRBD2. Germline CDR1 and CDR2: MGHDK and SYGVNS. J was trimmed by 7 bases and V by 2 bases; bases with no gene match: 9. There are 16 residues in the CDR3. CDR3 sequence reads: CASSERVSGSRNIQYF. The CDR3 region has the DNA TGTGCCAGCAGTGAACGGGTTAGCGGGAGTAGGAACATTCAGTACTTC.

This chain uses TRBV7-9 with TRBJ1-5; TRBD1 matches at 10 bases. The germline CDR1 and CDR2 sequences are SEHNR and FQNEAQ (reference sequence). Losses at the gene ends were 3 bases for V and 7 bases for J; bases not matched to a gene: 9. The CDR3 extends over 16 amino acids. Here the CDR3 reads CASSFSGQGGGQPQHF. DNA of the CDR3: TGTGCCAGCAGCTTTTCCGGACAGGGGGGAGGACAGCCCCAGCATTTT.

The CDR3 bases are TGTGCCAGCAGCCTCCTCGGACAGGGTGGCTATGGCTACACCTTC. Its translation is CASSLLGQGGYGYTF. J is TRBJ1-2 and V is TRBV28, with 8 positions matching TRBD1. The CDR3 runs to 15 residues. CDR1 MDHEN and CDR2 SYDVKM come from the germline V gene. The J segment lost 4 bases and the V segment lost 6 bases, leaving 10 bases of the junction unmatched.

The chain employs TRBV7-2 and TRBJ1-5; 7 bases agree with TRBD1. CDR1 and CDR2 from the germline V gene are SGHTA and FQGNSA. The CDR3 has 14 amino acids. The trim removed 3 bases at V and 6 bases at J, leaving 5 bases unmatched. Here the CDR3 DNA reads TGTGCCAGCAGCTTGAGGAGGGGGCCTCAGCCCCAGCATTTT. Encoded protein: CASSLRRGPQPQHF.

The chain has TRBV27 and TRBJ1-4; the match to TRBD1 covers 9 bases. Germline CDR1 reads MNHEY; CDR2 reads SMNVEV (reference sequence). The length of the CDR3 is 14 residues. V was pared by 7 bases and J by 7 bases, with 7 bases of the junction left unmatched. For the CDR3, the DNA is TGTGCCAGCAAGGACAGGGGTTGGGGTGAAAAACTGTTTTTT. This translates into CASKDRGWGEKLFF.

This chain links TRBV5-1 with TRBJ2-1, with 7 bases that match TRBD1. The CDR3 contains 15 residues. Losses at the gene ends were 0 bases for V and 3 bases for J; bases not matched to a gene: 3. CDR1 is SGHRS and CDR2 is YFSETQ in the germline V gene. The CDR3 nucleotides are TGCGCCAGCAGCTTGGCCGGGACAGACTACAATGAGCAGTTCTTC. This encodes CASSLAGTDYNEQFF.